These T cell receptor beta chains were read from a single sample in a study of cytomegalovirus exposure and HLA in healthy donors. Clones were sequenced by immunoSEQ multiplex PCR, and TCRdb holds only the in-frame ones, with some missing. Of 200,000 or so clones listed, about 80% are singletons. Specimen: PBMCs. These receptors originate from a man between 18 and 35 years old in good health and CMV-seropositive. Each CDR3 is given with its conserved first and last residue. A D gene is named only where the DNA matches it firmly. A row's size may be missing; if present it is once, few, many or a size class.

V,size,D,J,length,DNA,CDR3
TRBV13,once,TRBD2,TRBJ2-1,20,TGTGCCAGCAGGAGTTTGGCGGGAGGGCTAACGGGGGGCTCCTACAATGAGCAGTTCTTC,CASRSLAGGLTGGSYNEQFF
TRBV29-1,.,.,TRBJ1-2,12,TGCAGCGTTGAAGCAGGCCACTATGGCTACACCTTC,CSVEAGHYGYTF
TRBV29-1,.,.,TRBJ2-5,12,TGCAGCGTTGAGGGCAACCAAGAGACCCAGTACTTC,CSVEGNQETQYF
TRBV5-6,.,.,TRBJ2-5,15,TGTGCCAGCAGCTTGAGGAGCAGGGGGGAGGAGACCCAGTACTTC,CASSLRSRGEETQYF
TRBV6-5,.,.,TRBJ1-1,13,TGTGCCAGCAGTTATTTAAGCGACACTGAAGCTTTCTTT,CASSYLSDTEAFF
TRBV11-2,.,.,TRBJ1-1,16,TGTGCCAGCAGCTTCCCCCGGGGTAAGGGTGGCACTGAAGCTTTCTTT,CASSFPRGKGGTEAFF
TRBV5-1,.,.,TRBJ1-5,15,TGCGCCAGCAGCTTGCGGCAGGTTATCAATCAGCCCCAGCATTTT,CASSLRQVINQPQHF
TRBV7-9,.,.,TRBJ2-7,12,TGTGCCAGCAGCTTAGCGCTCCCAGGATTGGACTTC,CASSLALPGLDF
TRBV7-3,.,.,TRBJ2-3,15,TGTGCCAGCAGCAAACTAGGTACCGGCACAGATACGCAGTATTTT,CASSKLGTGTDTQYF
TRBV5-1,.,TRBD2,TRBJ2-7,15,TGCGCCAGCAGCTTGGAGGGACTAGGCAGATACGAGCAGTACTTC,CASSLEGLGRYEQYF
TRBV7-2,.,TRBD2,TRBJ2-1,15,TGTGCCAGCAGCTCTCTAGCGGGAGGGATCAATGAGCAGTTCTTC,CASSSLAGGINEQFF
TRBV20-1,.,.,TRBJ1-3,11,TGCAGTGCTATTGTCTCGAACACCATATATTTT,CSAIVSNTIYF
TRBV6-5,.,.,TRBJ2-1,16,TGTGCCAGCAGTTACTCCTTCCTTACCGGGAGTGATGAGCAGTTCTTC,CASSYSFLTGSDEQFF
TRBV5-6,few,TRBD1,TRBJ1-2,14,TGTGCCAGCAGCTACGACAGGGCCTCCTATGGCTACACCTTC,CASSYDRASYGYTF
TRBV2,.,.,TRBJ1-1,15,TGTGCCAGCAGTGCAGTAAGGGGGTTGAACACTGAAGCTTTCTTT,CASSAVRGLNTEAFF
TRBV19,.,.,TRBJ2-3,12,TGTGCCAGTAGGAGGGATGCGGATACGCAGTATTTT,CASRRDADTQYF
TRBV28,once,TRBD2,TRBJ2-1,16,TGTGCCAGCAGCCGAGGACTAGCGGGTTTGAACAATGAGCAGTTCTTC,CASSRGLAGLNNEQFF
TRBV19,.,TRBD1,TRBJ1-2,12,TGTGCCAGTCGACAGGGGGCTTATGGCTACACCTTC,CASRQGAYGYTF
TRBV7-2,once,TRBD1,TRBJ1-1,16,TGTGCCAGCAGCTCCAGGGACAGGGGGCAGGAGACTGAAGCTTTCTTT,CASSSRDRGQETEAFF